Sequencing of this TCR beta chain was carried out in a study of T cell responses to AZD1222 COVID-19 vaccine. Points from the study as a whole: There were mostly white British donors and more females than males, and clonal diversity was possibly underestimated.

On this clone itself: No antigen is known for it.

Repertoires were generated with immunoSEQ multiplex PCR, while TCRdb's copy carries only in-frame clones and drops some. Of approximately 150,000 clones detected, around 88% appear once; the ten largest clones hold less than 2.5%. Germline CDR1 is LNHDA and CDR2 is SQIVND (reference sequence). The CDR3 extends over 13 amino acids. Trimming pared 3 bases from V and 2 bases from J, leaving 6 bases between. Specimen: peripheral blood, collected on day 0 of AZD1222 vaccination. V usage is TRBV19 and J usage is TRBJ2-3; D is ambiguous. This sequence originates from an adult in good health. The CDR3 nucleotides read TGTGCCAGTAGTATGGGCAACACAGATACGCAGTATTTT. Protein sequence: CASSMGNTDTQYF. The full variable domain, completed using reference TRBV19 and TRBJ2-3, is DGGITQSPKYLFRKEGQNVTLSCEQNLNHDAMYWYRQDPGQGLRLIYYSQIVNDFQKGDIAEGYSVSREKKESFPLTVTSAQKNPTAFYLCASSMGNTDTQYFGPGTRLTVL.